The 29 T cell receptor beta chains in this list originate from one sample, sequenced in a study of post-analysis software for immune sequencing data. Study-level results: TRBV segments more frequent in patients than in controls numbered roughly 5 and included TRBV5-6, TRBV5-1 and TRBV20-1.

Their specific antigens are unknown. Unique-molecular-identifier-tagged TCR beta cDNA libraries were used. TCRdb re-derived calls from the PCR reads in MiXCR, one entry per CDR3 protein. The table has 750,000 to 900,000 distinct CDR3 sequences, 40% to 55% seen once. The source material was blood. These receptors were taken from a girl between 10 and 17 years old with multiple sclerosis.

V gene TRBV28 combines with J gene TRBJ2-5, with 7 nucleotides matching TRBD1. From germline, CDR1 is MDHEN and CDR2 SYDVKM. The CDR3 is 13 residues long. After removal of 6 bases from V and 1 base from J, the junction contained 2 bases not matched to a gene. The CDR3 region is CASRYRGQETQYF. In DNA, the CDR3 is TGTGCCAGCAGATACAGGGGCCAAGAGACCCAGTACTTC.

Comments on this clonotype: At one end, the junction sequence differs from germline, possibly due to a read error. The chain recombines TRBV5-1 with TRBJ2-3; D is unresolved. The CDR3 spans 18 residues. Per germline, CDR1 SGHRS and CDR2 YFSETQ. This chain's CDR3 is CASGLAVETSSGTDTQYF. The CDR3 nucleotides read TGCGCCAGCGGCTTGGCGGTGGAGACATCTTCCGGCACAGATACGCAGTATTTT.

V usage is TRBV20-1 and J usage is TRBJ2-7, with 9 bases lining up with TRBD2. Germline V gives CDR1 DFQATT, CDR2 SNEGSKA (reference sequence). V lost 3 bases and J lost 4; bases outside the gene matches: 10. The CDR3 consists of 15 residues. CDR3 residues: CSASPTSGDWYEQYF. In nucleotides, the CDR3 is TGCAGTGCTAGCCCGACTAGCGGAGACTGGTACGAGCAGTACTTC.

This clonotype appeared a few times. V is TRBV9 and J is TRBJ2-1; perhaps TRBD2 as D (6 bases). V was cut by 0 bases and J by 4 bases, with 20 bases left in between. The CDR3 sequence is 18 residues long. Germline V gives CDR1 SGDLS, CDR2 YYNGEE. CDR3 loop: CASSVVGTMGGAYNEQFF. The CDR3, as DNA: TGTGCCAGCAGCGTAGTAGGAACCATGGGGGGAGCGTACAATGAGCAGTTCTTC.

This clonotype was observed a few times. The genes are TRBV24-1 and TRBJ2-1; 8 bases are shared with TRBD2. CDR1 and CDR2 from the germline V gene are KGHDR and SFDVKD. The trim removed 6 bases at V and 7 bases at J, leaving 10 bases unmatched. The CDR3 extends over 15 amino acids. CDR3 loop: CATSPTSGLGNEQFF. As DNA, the CDR3 is TGTGCCACCAGTCCCACTAGCGGCCTAGGTAATGAGCAGTTCTTC.

This clonotype was seen at least ten times. The chain's CDR3 is CASSFGQGTEQFF. The CDR3 coding sequence is TGTGCCAGCAGTTTTGGGCAGGGGACTGAGCAGTTCTTC. The chain couples TRBV12-3 or TRBV12-4 to TRBJ2-1, with D perhaps matching TRBD1 (6 bases). The CDR3 runs to 13 residues. Trimming cost V 3 bases and J 9 bases, with 12 bases left between them.

This clonotype has a handful of counts. This chain joins TRBV11-2 and TRBJ2-5, with D unresolved. CDR3 size: 15 residues. Germline values: CDR1 SGHAT, CDR2 FQNNGV. Trimming removed 5 bases from V and 1 base from J, with 14 bases in between. The chain's CDR3 is CASSHPLAAQETQYF. The CDR3 DNA reads TGTGCCAGCAGCCACCCATTAGCAGCCCAAGAGACCCAGTACTTC.

The chain employs TRBV12-3 or TRBV12-4 and TRBJ2-7, with 7 nucleotides matching TRBD1. There are 14 residues in the CDR3. The V segment lost 7 bases and the J segment 1 base; nucleotides outside the gene matches: 7. The CDR3 DNA reads TGTGCCAGCACCTTAGGGGGCAGTTCCTACGAGCAGTACTTC. Protein product: CASTLGGSSYEQYF.

This chain joins TRBV6-5 and TRBJ2-7; D is possibly TRBD2 (6 bases). Germline V gene data show CDR1 as MNHEY and CDR2 as SVGAGI. This CDR3 has 14 residues. Trimming took 9 bases from V and 4 from J, leaving 19 bases between them. In DNA, the CDR3 is TGTGCCAGGATCCGGGACTTCAGGATTTACGAGCAGTACTTC. It codes for CARIRDFRIYEQYF.

The rearrangement links TRBV3-1 to TRBJ2-5; 8 bases are shared with TRBD2. The CDR3 runs to 15 residues. The V gene's germline CDR1 is LGHDT and CDR2 YNNKEL (reference sequence). V shed 4 bases, J shed 5 bases, and the junction held 9 bases outside the gene matches. For the CDR3, the DNA is TGTGCCAGCAGCCCGCCGGGACTAGGACGGGAGACCCAGTACTTC. It codes for CASSPPGLGRETQYF.

The V gene is TRBV12-3 or TRBV12-4, the J gene TRBJ1-5, with a weak D call TRBD1 (6 bases). This CDR3 region has 13 residues. V gave up 6 bases and J gave up 4 bases, with 10 bases separating them. CDR3 coding DNA: TGTGCCAGCAGGTACGACAGGAATCAGCCCCAGCATTTT. Translated, it gives CASRYDRNQPQHF.

This clonotype was observed a few times. V usage is TRBV10-3 and J usage is TRBJ2-7, with unresolved D. Looked up from germline, CDR1 is ENHRY and CDR2 is SYGVKD. This CDR3 is 13 amino acids long. Trimming shortened V by 2 bases and J by 4 bases, and 9 bases separated the two germline ends. Here the CDR3 reads CAISEEVKYEQYF. In DNA form, the CDR3 reads TGTGCCATCAGTGAGGAAGTGAAGTACGAGCAGTACTTC.

This clonotype was counted at least ten times. Being one base from a much bigger clone, this may be a read error. The CDR3 sequence: CASSASTSSSGGDTQYF. As DNA, the CDR3 is TGTGCCAGCAGCGCTAGCACTAGCTCCTCGGGAGGAGATACGCAGTATTTT. The genes are TRBV7-8 and TRBJ2-3, with 7 bases that match TRBD2. With 5 bases clipped from V and 5 bases from J, the junction kept 16 bases outside the gene matches. The CDR3 sequence is 17 residues long. CDR1 and CDR2 (germline): SGHVS, FQNEAQ.

The chain couples TRBV7-2 to TRBJ2-3; TRBD2 matches at 11 bases. The J segment lost 5 bases and the V segment lost 8 bases, leaving 9 bases of the junction unmatched. CDR3 length: 15 amino acids. The germline gives CDR1 SGHTA, CDR2 FQGNSA. In DNA form, the CDR3 reads TGTGCCAGCTGTACTAGCGGGAGAGGGGGAGATACGCAGTATTTT. Its translation is CASCTSGRGGDTQYF.

This chain uses TRBV28 with TRBJ2-1; 12 positions match TRBD2. This CDR3 has 17 amino acids. Germline V lookup: CDR1 MDHEN, CDR2 SYDVKM. The J segment lost 8 bases and the V segment lost 2 bases, leaving 10 bases of the junction unmatched. In nucleotides, the CDR3 is TGTGCCAGCAGTTTAAGGGCTAGCGGGAGGGCTTTGGATGAGCAGTTCTTC. Translated: CASSLRASGRALDEQFF.

This clonotype was counted a single time. The junction differs from germline at one of its ends, possibly a read error. This chain uses TRBV5-1 with TRBJ2-7, with TRBD2 as a possible D gene (5 bases). Germline CDR1 reads SGHRS; CDR2 reads YFSETQ. The CDR3 sequence is 14 residues long. The CDR3 protein is CTSSLDWGSYEQYF. The CDR3 DNA reads as TGCACCAGCAGCTTGGACTGGGGTTCCTACGAGCAGTACTTC.

The chain is built from TRBV7-9 and TRBJ2-7; a weak D match, TRBD1 (6 bases). The CDR3 is made up of 14 amino acids. Germline V gene lookup returns CDR1 SEHNR and CDR2 FQNEAQ (reference sequence). V lost 4 bases to trimming and J lost 4 bases, with 14 bases between them. Here the CDR3 reads CASSSRDMPYEQYF. The CDR3 region has the DNA TGTGCCAGCAGCTCCCGGGACATGCCTTACGAGCAGTACTTC.

The CDR3 region has the DNA TGTGCCAGCACCCCAGCCGGGACAGGGGTGTACGAGCAGTACTTC. It is translated as CASTPAGTGVYEQYF. The rearrangement joins TRBV27 to TRBJ2-7; 10 bases align to TRBD1. Germline loops: CDR1 MNHEY, CDR2 SMNVEV (reference sequence). The V and J ends lost 7 bases and 4 bases, in that order; junction bases with no gene match: 10. CDR3 size: 15 residues.

The chain combines TRBV29-1 with TRBJ2-1; the D is unclear. With 7 bases removed from V and 13 bases from J, the gap between germline ends came to 23 bases. Germline-derived CDR1 and CDR2 are SQVTM and ANQGSEA. The CDR3 spans 13 residues. The chain's CDR3 is CSAMPPDRETQFF. As DNA, the CDR3 is TGCAGCGCTATGCCTCCTGATAGAGAGACCCAGTTCTTC.

Only a few counts were recorded for this clonotype. V and J are TRBV4-3 and TRBJ2-3; D is unresolved. From germline, CDR1 is LGHNA and CDR2 YSLEER. With 0 bases removed from V and 0 bases from J, the gap between germline ends came to 7 bases. The CDR3 sequence is 15 residues long. CDR3 DNA sequence: TGCGCCAGCAGCCAAGACGACACAAGCACAGATACGCAGTATTTT. Its translation: CASSQDDTSTDTQYF.

The chain recombines TRBV20-1 with TRBJ2-3, with D tentatively TRBD1 or TRBD2 (5 bases each). CDR1 and CDR2 (germline): DFQATT, SNEGSKA (reference sequence). This CDR3 has 17 amino acids. V shed 5 bases and J shed 2 bases, with 23 bases lying between them. The CDR3 nucleotides are TGCAGTGCTCTTGCCGGGACCGAGCTAAGGGTCACAGATACGCAGTATTTT. It encodes CSALAGTELRVTDTQYF.

This clonotype was detected a few times. At one end, the junction sequence differs from germline, possibly due to a read error. The chain uses TRBV7-8 and TRBJ2-1; TRBD2 matches 10 bases. Germline V gene sequence: CDR1 SGHVS, CDR2 FQNEAQ. This CDR3 comprises 22 residues. The CDR3 DNA reads TGTGCCAGTAGCTTAGTGGTAAGGGTAGGCAATAGCGGGAGGTCCCACCACAATGAGCAGTTCTTC. The encoded protein is CASSLVVRVGNSGRSHHNEQFF. The full variable domain, with the rest looked up from reference TRBV7-8 and TRBJ2-1, is GAGVSQSPRYKVAKRGQDVALRCDPISGHVSLFWYQQALGQGPEFLTYFQNEAQLDKSGLPSDRFFAERPEGSVSTLKIQRTQQEDSAVYLCASSLVVRVGNSGRSHHNEQFFGPGTRLTVL.

The V and J genes are TRBV15 and TRBJ2-7, with 7 bases lining up with TRBD2. V lost 0 bases, J lost 2 bases, and 4 bases stayed unmatched. This CDR3 is built from 15 residues. Per the germline V gene, CDR1 is LNHNV and CDR2 is YYDKDF (reference sequence). CDR3 in amino acids: CATSRELAATYEQYF. CDR3 DNA: TGTGCCACCAGCAGAGAGCTAGCGGCTACCTACGAGCAGTACTTC.

This clonotype was detected only a few times. The chain is built from TRBV7-6 and TRBJ2-1; the match to TRBD2 covers 8 bases. Germline V gene data show CDR1 as SGHVS and CDR2 as FNYEAQ. V gave up 1 base and J gave up 4 bases; unmatched junction bases: 3. The CDR3 covers 15 residues. The DNA of the CDR3 is TGTGCCAGCAGCTTAGAGTCGGGAGGGTACAATGAGCAGTTCTTC. Translated, it gives CASSLESGGYNEQFF.

The V and J genes are TRBV5-1 and TRBJ1-2; 8 bases align to TRBD1. This CDR3 is 16 amino acids long. V dropped 1 base and J dropped 4; count of bases not matched to a gene: 9. The germline gives CDR1 SGHRS, CDR2 YFSETQ. CDR3 amino acids: CASSLLGTGEVYGYTF. The CDR3 nucleotides read TGCGCCAGCAGCTTGCTGGGGACAGGAGAAGTCTATGGCTACACCTTC.

This clonotype showed up just once. This chain joins TRBV20-1 and TRBJ1-2; D is unclear. The CDR3 loop spans 15 amino acids. Germline V gene sequence: CDR1 DFQATT, CDR2 SNEGSKA (reference sequence). Trimming took off 0 bases at V and 0 bases at J, with 11 bases between the two ends. CDR3 DNA sequence: TGCAGTGCTAGAGATTCAACAGTTTCTAACTATGGCTACACCTTC. Translated, it gives CSARDSTVSNYGYTF.

The rearrangement links TRBV7-9 to TRBJ2-1; D is perhaps TRBD2 (5 bases). Trimming stripped 5 bases from V and 0 bases from J, with 17 bases between. Germline lookup yields CDR1 SEHNR and CDR2 FQNEAQ (reference sequence). The CDR3 is 17 amino acids. The CDR3 loop is CASSPLGSGSSYNEQFF. Written as DNA, the CDR3 is TGTGCCAGCAGCCCTCTTGGAAGCGGAAGCTCCTACAATGAGCAGTTCTTC.

The rearrangement joins TRBV4-2 to TRBJ2-5, with D maybe TRBD2 (5 bases). TRBJ2-7 explains the end of the DNA better; the J call may be wrong. The V gene's germline CDR1 is LGHNA and CDR2 YNFKEQ. The CDR3 has 15 residues. CDR3 loop: CASSQAEDVPYEQYF. Written as DNA, the CDR3 is TGTGCCAGCAGCCAAGCGGAGGATGTGCCCTACGAGCAGTACTTC.

The chain joins TRBV20-1 to TRBJ2-3; TRBD2 matches at 7 bases. Germline V gene data show CDR1 as DFQATT and CDR2 as SNEGSKA (reference sequence). V trimming: 6 bases; J trimming: 0 bases; junction bases outside the gene matches: 9. The CDR3 runs to 15 residues. The CDR3 reads CSALGRTDSTDTQYF. The CDR3 DNA is TGCAGTGCCCTCGGGAGGACGGATAGCACAGATACGCAGTATTTT.